Reported below is one T cell receptor (beta chain). Its cognate antigen is unknown. The source of the sample is a study of graft-versus-host responses after intestinal transplantation. For the study at large: In this cohort, recipients had multivisceral, liver-intestinal, or isolated intestinal transplants. The recipients all started with anti-thymocyte globulin induction and then took tacrolimus and steroids for 3 to 4 years. Broader study findings: Marrow from the recipient contained GvH clones, some of which had appeared first in ileum or blood.

Clones were sequenced by immunoSEQ multiplex PCR, and TCRdb holds only the in-frame ones, with some missing. Of 40,000 or so clones in the sample, 90% to 95% were seen once. Trimming removed 0 bases from V and 3 bases from J, with 10 bases in between. The CDR3 covers 14 residues. From germline, CDR1 is SGDLS and CDR2 YYNGEE. V is TRBV9 and J is TRBJ2-7, with D unresolved. The TCR sequence derives from a human donor who was the organ donor for an intestinal transplant. Material: unstimulated CD8+ T cells sorted from spleen or lymph node cells, obtained before transplant. CDR3 coding DNA: TGTGCCAGCAGCGTAGTCGGAGACGGCTACGAGCAGTACTTC. Translating gives CASSVVGDGYEQYF.